Listed here is a single T cell receptor beta chain. What it recognizes is unknown. The data derive from a study of T cells in Graves' hyperthyroidism and ophthalmopathy. Study results and caveats: Blood also carried most thyroid clonotypes expanded above 0.001. A 13 V-J signature model discriminated ophthalmopathy versus stable hyperthyroidism.

A patient was excluded if there was uncontrolled infection, other autoimmune disease, pregnancy or lactation. Clinical symptoms, serum thyroxine and TRAb, thyroid ultrasound and orbital computed tomography together formed the diagnostic basis. Germline V gene data show CDR1 as DFQATT and CDR2 as SNEGSKA (reference sequence). CDR3 length: 16 residues. J was trimmed by 4 bases and V by 4 bases; bases with no gene match: 12. Researchers took RNA transcripts and amplified the TCR beta CDR3 regions from them. Using the HTBI primer set, a first-round RT-PCR was run on the TCR CDR3. A single record per CDR3 protein comes from TCRdb applying MiXCR to the multiplex PCR reads. The data contain over 500,000 distinct CDR3 sequences, 40% to 55% of them singletons.

The sample was peripheral blood or thyroid tissue (not recorded which). The sequence came from an adult woman with Graves' disease, either hyperthyroidism or ophthalmopathy (not recorded which). The chain is built from TRBV20-1 and TRBJ1-5; 8 nucleotides match TRBD1. The DNA for the CDR3 is TGCAGTGCTACTAGTCAGGAGGACAGGGAGAATCAGCCCCAGCATTTT. Translating gives CSATSQEDRENQPQHF.